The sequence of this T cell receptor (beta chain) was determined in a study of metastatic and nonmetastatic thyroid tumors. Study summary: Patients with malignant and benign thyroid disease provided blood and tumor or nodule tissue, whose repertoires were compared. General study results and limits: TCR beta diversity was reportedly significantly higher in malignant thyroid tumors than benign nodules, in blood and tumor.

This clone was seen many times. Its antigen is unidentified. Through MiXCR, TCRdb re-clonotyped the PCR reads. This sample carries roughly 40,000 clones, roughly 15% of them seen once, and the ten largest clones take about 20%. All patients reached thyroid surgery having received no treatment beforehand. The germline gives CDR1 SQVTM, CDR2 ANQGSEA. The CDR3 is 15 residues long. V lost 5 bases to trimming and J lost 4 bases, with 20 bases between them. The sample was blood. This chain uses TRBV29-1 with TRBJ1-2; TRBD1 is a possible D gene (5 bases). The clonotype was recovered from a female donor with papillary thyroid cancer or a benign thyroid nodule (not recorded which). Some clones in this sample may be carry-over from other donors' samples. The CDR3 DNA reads TGCAGCGTTCGTAACCAAGGGGAGGGGACCTATGGCTACACCTTC. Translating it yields CSVRNQGEGTYGYTF.